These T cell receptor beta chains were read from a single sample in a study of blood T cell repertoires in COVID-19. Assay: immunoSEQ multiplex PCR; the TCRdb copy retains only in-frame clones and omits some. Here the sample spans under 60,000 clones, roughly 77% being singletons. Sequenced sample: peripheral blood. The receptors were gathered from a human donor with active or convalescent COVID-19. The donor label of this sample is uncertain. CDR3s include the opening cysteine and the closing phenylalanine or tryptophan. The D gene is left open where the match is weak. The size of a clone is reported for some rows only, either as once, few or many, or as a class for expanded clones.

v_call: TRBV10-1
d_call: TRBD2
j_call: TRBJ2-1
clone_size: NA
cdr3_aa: CAGGDEQFF
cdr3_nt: TGCGCCGGGGGGGATGAGCAGTTCTTC

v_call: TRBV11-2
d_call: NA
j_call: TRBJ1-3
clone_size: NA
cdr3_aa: CASIQGSGNTIYF
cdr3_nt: TGTGCCAGCATTCAGGGATCTGGAAACACCATATATTTT

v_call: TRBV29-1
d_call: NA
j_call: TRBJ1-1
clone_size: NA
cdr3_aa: CSVAGTEAFF
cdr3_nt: TGCAGCGTTGCGGGTACTGAAGCTTTCTTT

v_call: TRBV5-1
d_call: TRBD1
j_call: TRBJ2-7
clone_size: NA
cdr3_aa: CASSLGTATYEQYF
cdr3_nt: TGCGCCAGCAGCTTAGGGACAGCTACCTACGAGCAGTACTTC

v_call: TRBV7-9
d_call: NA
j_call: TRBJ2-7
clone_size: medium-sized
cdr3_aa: CASSAGQGGGDEQYF
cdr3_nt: TGTGCCAGCAGCGCCGGACAGGGAGGGGGGGACGAGCAGTACTTC

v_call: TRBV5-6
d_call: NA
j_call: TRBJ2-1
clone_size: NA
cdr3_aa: CASSRLNEQFF
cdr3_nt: TGTGCCAGCAGCCGACTCAATGAGCAGTTCTTC

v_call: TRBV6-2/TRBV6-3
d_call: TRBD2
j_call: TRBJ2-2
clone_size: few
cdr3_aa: CASSYSRLAGRYANTGELFF
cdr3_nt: TGTGCCAGCAGTTACTCGAGACTAGCGGGGAGATACGCGAACACCGGGGAGCTGTTTTTT

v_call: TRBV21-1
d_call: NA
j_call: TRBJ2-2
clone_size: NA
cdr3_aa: CASSEPGCRANTGELFF
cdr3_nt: TGTGCCAGCAGCGAACCGGGGTGTCGGGCGAACACCGGGGAGCTGTTTTTT

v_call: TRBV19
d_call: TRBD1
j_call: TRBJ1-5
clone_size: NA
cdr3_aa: CASSGKDREMLRVSNQPQHF
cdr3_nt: TGTGCCAGTAGTGGAAAGGACAGGGAGATGCTGAGGGTGAGCAATCAGCCCCAGCATTTT

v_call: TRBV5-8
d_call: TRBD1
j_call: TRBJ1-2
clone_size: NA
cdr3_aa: CASSPTTGAELYGYTF
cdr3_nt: TGTGCCAGCAGCCCGACGACAGGGGCCGAACTCTATGGCTACACCTTC

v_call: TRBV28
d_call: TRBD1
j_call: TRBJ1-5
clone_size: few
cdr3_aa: CASSPGQGIIQPQHF
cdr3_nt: TGTGCCAGCAGTCCGGGACAGGGAATTATTCAGCCCCAGCATTTT

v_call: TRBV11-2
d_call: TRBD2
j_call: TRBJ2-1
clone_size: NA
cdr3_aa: CASSLYREDGNEQFF
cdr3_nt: TGTGCCAGCAGCTTATATCGGGAGGATGGGAATGAGCAGTTCTTC

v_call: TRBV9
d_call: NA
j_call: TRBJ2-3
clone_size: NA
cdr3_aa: CASSVSRDTQYF
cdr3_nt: TGTGCCAGCAGCGTTTCTAGAGATACGCAGTATTTT

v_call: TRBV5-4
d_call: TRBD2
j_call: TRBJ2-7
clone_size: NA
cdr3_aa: CASSLKRDYRLYEQYF
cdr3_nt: TGTGCCAGCAGCCTGAAGCGGGACTATAGGCTCTACGAGCAGTACTTC

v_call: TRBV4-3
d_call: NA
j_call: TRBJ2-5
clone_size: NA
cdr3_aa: CASSPYSRAGETQYF
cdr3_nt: TGCGCCAGCAGCCCTTATTCGAGGGCGGGAGAGACCCAGTACTTC

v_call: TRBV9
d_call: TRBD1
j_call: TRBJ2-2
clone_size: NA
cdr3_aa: CASSPTRTGRYTGELFF
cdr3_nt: TGTGCCAGCAGCCCAACTCGGACAGGGAGGTACACCGGGGAGCTGTTTTTT

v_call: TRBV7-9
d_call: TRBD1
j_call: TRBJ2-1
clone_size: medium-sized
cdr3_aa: CASSWGQGQGNEQFF
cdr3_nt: TGTGCCAGCAGCTGGGGACAGGGTCAGGGCAATGAGCAGTTCTTC

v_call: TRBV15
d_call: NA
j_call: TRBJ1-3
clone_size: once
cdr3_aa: CATSRVIELSGNTIYF
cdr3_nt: TGTGCCACCAGCAGAGTTATCGAACTCTCTGGAAACACCATATATTTT

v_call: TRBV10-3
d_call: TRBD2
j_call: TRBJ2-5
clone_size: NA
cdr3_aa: CAISGSATSGYETQYF
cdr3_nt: TGTGCCATCAGTGGGTCGGCGACTAGCGGATACGAGACCCAGTACTTC

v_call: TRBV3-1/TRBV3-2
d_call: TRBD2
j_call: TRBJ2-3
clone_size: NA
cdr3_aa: CASSGLVTDTQYF
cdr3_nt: TGTGCCAGCAGCGGACTAGTGACAGATACGCAGTATTTT

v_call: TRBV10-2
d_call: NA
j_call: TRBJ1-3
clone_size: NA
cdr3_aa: CASRSPRRVGGNTIYF
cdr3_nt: TGCGCCAGCCGTTCCCCCCGGCGGGTAGGAGGAAACACCATATATTTT

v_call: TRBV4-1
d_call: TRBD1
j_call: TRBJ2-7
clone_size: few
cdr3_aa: CASSQAGQGYEQYF
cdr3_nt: TGCGCCAGCAGCCAAGCGGGACAGGGCTACGAGCAGTACTTC

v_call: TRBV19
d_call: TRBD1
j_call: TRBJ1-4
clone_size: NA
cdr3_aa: CASSPGGYEKLFF
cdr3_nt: TGTGCCAGTAGTCCAGGGGGTTACGAAAAACTGTTTTTT

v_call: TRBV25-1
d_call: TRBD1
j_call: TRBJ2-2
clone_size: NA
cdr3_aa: CASRPPGQSTGELFF
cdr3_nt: TGTGCCAGCAGACCCCCGGGACAGAGCACCGGGGAGCTGTTTTTT

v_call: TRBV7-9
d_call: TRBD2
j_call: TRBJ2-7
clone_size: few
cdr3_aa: CASSSGRTYEQYF
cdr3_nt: TGTGCCAGCAGTAGCGGGAGAACCTACGAGCAGTACTTC

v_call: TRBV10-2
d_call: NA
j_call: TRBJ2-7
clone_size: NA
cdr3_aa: CASRGGLNTYEQYF
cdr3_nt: TGCGCCAGCAGGGGCGGACTTAACACCTACGAGCAGTACTTC

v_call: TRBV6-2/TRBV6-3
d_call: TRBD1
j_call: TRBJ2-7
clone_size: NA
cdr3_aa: CASSRLRDREAYEQYF
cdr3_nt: TGTGCCAGCAGTAGATTAAGGGACAGGGAAGCCTACGAGCAGTACTTC

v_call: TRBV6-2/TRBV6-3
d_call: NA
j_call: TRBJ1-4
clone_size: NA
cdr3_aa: CASSLRPLGGEKLFF
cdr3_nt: TGTGCCAGCAGTCTCCGACCCCTCGGCGGGGAAAAACTGTTTTTT

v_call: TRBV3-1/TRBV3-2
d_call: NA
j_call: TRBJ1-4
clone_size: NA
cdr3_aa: CASSQFPGEKLFF
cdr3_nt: TGTGCCAGCAGCCAATTCCCGGGGGAAAAACTGTTTTTT

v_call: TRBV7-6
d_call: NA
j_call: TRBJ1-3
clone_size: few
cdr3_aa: CASSSGVPSGNTIYF
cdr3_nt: TGTGCCAGCAGCTCCGGGGTGCCCTCTGGAAACACCATATATTTT

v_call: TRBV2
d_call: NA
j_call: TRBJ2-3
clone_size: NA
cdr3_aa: CASTLGDSGADTQYF
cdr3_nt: TGTGCCAGCACATTGGGGGACTCCGGGGCAGATACGCAGTATTTT

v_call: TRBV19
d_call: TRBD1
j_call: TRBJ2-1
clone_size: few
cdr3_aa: CASSDTGVEQFF
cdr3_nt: TGTGCCAGTAGCGATACAGGGGTTGAGCAGTTCTTC

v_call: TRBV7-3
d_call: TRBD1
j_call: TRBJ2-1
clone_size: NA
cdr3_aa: CASSPYSRTGLSYNEQFF
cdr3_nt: TGTGCCAGCAGCCCCTACTCACGGACAGGGCTCTCCTACAATGAGCAGTTCTTC

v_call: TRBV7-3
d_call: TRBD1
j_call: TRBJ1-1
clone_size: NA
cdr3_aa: CASSLMGTGRNEAFF
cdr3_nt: TGTGCCAGCAGCTTAATGGGGACAGGGAGGAATGAAGCTTTCTTT

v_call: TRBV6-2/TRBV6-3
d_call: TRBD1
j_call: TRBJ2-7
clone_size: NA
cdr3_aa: CASSYSRDRGNDPYEQYF
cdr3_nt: TGTGCCAGCAGTTACTCACGAGACAGGGGGAATGATCCCTACGAGCAGTACTTC

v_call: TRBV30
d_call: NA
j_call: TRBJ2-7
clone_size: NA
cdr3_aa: CAWSLGVTEQYF
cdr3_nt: TGTGCCTGGAGCTTAGGGGTGACGGAGCAGTACTTC

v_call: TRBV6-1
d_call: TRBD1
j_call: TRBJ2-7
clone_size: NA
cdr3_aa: CASSEIGRTGGVYEQYF
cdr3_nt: TGTGCCAGCAGTGAAATCGGGCGGACAGGTGGGGTCTACGAGCAGTACTTC